Listed below are T cell receptor beta chains from one sample, sequenced in a study of identical twins. TCRdb redid the calling of the 5' RACE reads with MiXCR, one entry per CDR3 protein. This sample has about 660,000 distinct CDR3 sequences; around 8.3% occur once, and the top ten carry roughly 0.97%. These data were likewise used in another study, on yellow fever vaccine responses in identical twins.

Source material: PBMCs. These receptors were collected from a woman between 18 and 29 years old in good health. Each CDR3 is given with its conserved first and last residue. D genes are given only for firm matches. Clone size is given for some rows only: seen once, a few or many times, or a class if the clone is expanded.

>-|TRBD1|TRBV12-3/TRBV12-4|TRBJ2-3
TGTGCCAGCAGTTTAGGACAGGGGGTGACAGATACGCAGTATTTT
CASSLGQGVTDTQYF
>many|-|TRBV5-1|TRBJ1-1
TGCGCCAGCAGCTTGTTGGGGAGCACTGAAGCTTTCTTT
CASSLLGSTEAFF
>many|-|TRBV28|TRBJ1-1
TGTGCCAGCAGTTTTTCTCGGGGGACTGAAGCTTTCTTT
CASSFSRGTEAFF
>few|-|TRBV20-1|TRBJ2-7
TGCAGTGCTAGAGGGGCAGGTTCCTACGAGCAGTACTTC
CSARGAGSYEQYF
>many|-|TRBV11-2|TRBJ2-7
TGTGCCAGCAGCTTAGGGGGGGTCGAGCAGTACTTC
CASSLGGVEQYF
>-|-|TRBV12-3/TRBV12-4|TRBJ1-2
TGTGCCAGCAGTTTGCAGGAGGTCTATGGCTACACCTTC
CASSLQEVYGYTF
>-|TRBD2|TRBV6-1|TRBJ2-1
TGTGCCAGCAGCTCTTCAAAAGGGCGGGGGAAGTCCAATGAGCAGTTCTTC
CASSSSKGRGKSNEQFF
>-|-|TRBV29-1|TRBJ2-1
TGCAGCGTTGGGTTGGACCCCTACAATGAGCAGTTCTTC
CSVGLDPYNEQFF
>-|-|TRBV6-5|TRBJ2-5
TGTGCCAGCAGTTACTCGAGACCCAAAGAGACCCAGTACTTC
CASSYSRPKETQYF
>few|-|TRBV10-3|TRBJ2-6
TGTGCCATCAGCTGGGGGTCCTCTGGGGCCAACGTCCTGACTTTC
CAISWGSSGANVLTF
>-|-|TRBV11-1|TRBJ2-3
TGTGCTAGCAGCTTTGGACTCGCCGGGGAAACAGATACGCAGTATTTT
CASSFGLAGETDTQYF
>few|-|TRBV7-9|TRBJ2-5
TGTGCCAGCAGCTTAACTCTGGAAGAGACCCAGTACTTC
CASSLTLEETQYF
>-|TRBD2|TRBV3-1|TRBJ2-5
TGTGCCAGCAGCCAAGAGGGGCTAGCGGGGGGGCCGGAGACCCAGTACTTC
CASSQEGLAGGPETQYF
>-|-|TRBV6-2/TRBV6-3|TRBJ2-5
TGTGCCAGCAGTTACTTTAGGGAAGAGACCCAGTACTTC
CASSYFREETQYF
>few|-|TRBV6-1|TRBJ2-3
TGTGCCAGCAGCCCTAACTACAGGGCACGGGGCACAGATACGCAGTATTTT
CASSPNYRARGTDTQYF
>once|-|TRBV6-1|TRBJ2-5
TGTGCCAGCAGTGAAGAGGAGACAGTCCAAGAGACCCAGTACTTC
CASSEEETVQETQYF
>few|TRBD2|TRBV4-1|TRBJ2-1
TGCGCCAGCAGCCAGACGGGGGACTACCTAAACAATGAGCAGTTCTTC
CASSQTGDYLNNEQFF
>-|-|TRBV6-1|TRBJ2-3
TGTGCCAGCAGTCCTCGTCACGTTTCGACCACAGATACGCAGTATTTT
CASSPRHVSTTDTQYF
>few|TRBD2|TRBV24-1|TRBJ2-1
TGTGCCACCGGGGAAAGAGGACTAGCGGGATACAATGAGCAGTTCTTC
CATGERGLAGYNEQFF
>many|TRBD1|TRBV28|TRBJ2-2
TGTGCCAGCAGTTCAACATACCTACCGGGACAGGGGATACCCGGGGAGCTGTTTTTT
CASSSTYLPGQGIPGELFF
>many|-|TRBV3-1|TRBJ2-2
TGTGCCAGCAGCCAAGGACGGGGCACCGGGGAGCTGTTTTTT
CASSQGRGTGELFF
>few|TRBD2|TRBV24-1|TRBJ2-3
TGTGCCACCAGTGATTCTGGCGGGAGGGCCCTTGGCACAGATACGCAGTATTTT
CATSDSGGRALGTDTQYF
>many|-|TRBV29-1|TRBJ2-3
TGCAGCGTTGAGCAGACCTATACGCAGTATTTT
CSVEQTYTQYF
>-|-|TRBV4-1|TRBJ2-7
TGCGCCAGCAGCCACCAGGGTTCGTACGAGCAGTACTTC
CASSHQGSYEQYF
>-|-|TRBV29-1|TRBJ2-1
TGCAGCGTTGAAAAGGGGCTACTCACCTCCAATGAGCAGTTCTTC
CSVEKGLLTSNEQFF
>few|-|TRBV20-1|TRBJ2-4
TGCAGTGCTAACGGGTTAGCCAAAAACATTCAGTACTTC
CSANGLAKNIQYF
>-|-|TRBV29-1|TRBJ1-1
TGCAGCGTTGAAGATCGCGGACATCCTGGTAACACTGAAGCTTTCTTT
CSVEDRGHPGNTEAFF